These 5 T cell receptor beta chains were sequenced from one sample in a study of blood T cell repertoires in acute mononucleosis. Time point meaning: convalescence about 6 months (5-8 months) after acute presentation (visit 7). Clones were read by immunoSEQ multiplex PCR, and TCRdb kept only the in-frame ones, dropping some. There are over 1,500 clones in the sample; 20% occur only once, and roughly 26% lies in the top ten. This specimen was EBV YVL epitope tetramer+ CD8+ T cells sorted from PBMCs, taken during convalescence from infectious mononucleosis. Subset meaning: CD8 T cells binding a tetramer with EBV BRLF1 109-117 peptide (YVL-BR). The receptors come from a woman aged 18-29 years with infectious mononucleosis caused by EBV.

This clone is large within its sample. One end of the junction varies from germline; a read error may be responsible. The chain joins TRBV7-7 to TRBJ1-1; TRBD1 is a possible D gene (5 bases). The CDR3 contains 14 residues. The germline CDR1 and CDR2 sequences are SSHAT and FNYEAQ (reference sequence). For the CDR3, the DNA is TGTGCTAGCAGCCCCAGGGAAATTGGGACTGAAGCTTTCTTT. This gives the protein CASSPREIGTEAFF.

Points on this clone: This likely stems from a read error, as it lies one base from a far larger clone. Other DNA sequences in the sample encode the same CDR3. The rearrangement links TRBV7-3 to TRBJ2-5; D unclear. Germline loops: CDR1 SGHTA, CDR2 FQGTGA. The CDR3 totals 16 residues. CDR3 amino acids: CASSLIAAHSQETQYF. CDR3 coding DNA: TGTGCTAGCAGCTTAATTGCGGCCCACTCCCAAGAGACCCAGTACTTC.

Comment on this clone: Only one base separates this from a far larger clonotype, so it likely reflects a read error. The rearrangement joins TRBV11-2 to TRBJ2-5; weak D call: TRBD2 (6 bases). The germline V gene has CDR1 SGHAT and CDR2 FQNNGV. V was trimmed by 8 bases and J by 2 bases, leaving 18 bases between them. This CDR3 comprises 15 residues. CDR3 sequence (DNA): TGTGCCAGCTTGAGGGAGTTGGCGGGGCAAGAGACCCAGTACTTC. Translated, it gives CASLRELAGQETQYF.

Only a few counts were recorded for this clone. This likely reflects a read error, since a far larger clone is one base away. This sequence joins TRBV4-3 and TRBJ2-7; D gene unclear. The V end lost 5 bases, the J end lost 5 bases, and 16 bases lay between the germline ends. The CDR3 totals 14 residues. Germline V gene lookup returns CDR1 LGHNA and CDR2 YSLEER. The CDR3 DNA reads TGCGCCAGCAGCTTGGCGGCGCGGAAGGACGAGCAGTACTTC. Encoded protein: CASSLAARKDEQYF.

This clone was recorded at least ten times. A far larger clone differs by one base, so this is likely a read error. The same CDR3 is also encoded by other DNA sequences in this sample. V usage is TRBV6-7 and J usage is TRBJ2-7; 10 bases are shared with TRBD2. TRBV6-7 belongs to the ORF category, with a function that is uncertain. Unmatched junction bases numbered 23, after V lost 11 bases and J lost 7 bases. The CDR3 has 17 residues. CDR3 bases: TGTGCCCGCTCCGGGACTAGCGATACCCTCTCCTACAATGAGCAGTACTTC. It is translated as CARSGTSDTLSYNEQYF.